What follows describes a single T cell receptor (beta chain). The table lists this clonotype with a few counts. It has no known antigen specificity. Base-call qualities are not available, and no considerably larger clone is one nucleotide away. The data originate from a study of T-cell reconstitution after alpha-beta-depleted transplantation in children (dated by TCRdb to the mid-2010s). Broadly, across the study: T-cell immune reconstitution after TCRalphabeta/CD19-depleted allogeneic hematopoietic cell transplantation in children was quantitatively tracked in the study by means of TCR repertoire profiling.

Results the study describes overall, beyond this receptor: Apparently early alphabetaT-cell count recovery about two months after transplant reportedly relied on only several hundred rapidly expanded clones derived from non-depleted graft cells. In some patients, the high TCRbeta diversity seen at day 60 was put down to recipient T cells and intrathymic progenitors that had survived conditioning. Hyperexpanded clone frequencies declined over subsequent months; after one year, T-cell counts and TCRbeta diversity were mostly attributed to newly produced T cells.

V and J lose 0 bases and 6 bases, and a span of 12 bases separates them. The cysteine opens and the phenylalanine closes a CDR3 of 14 amino acids. Only CDR3 DNA remains: 42 bases, in frame from the first base. From a lookup of the germline V gene, CDR1 and CDR2 are SGHDN and FVKESK. The label giving this sample's treatment or condition can be read as: allogeneic hematopoietic cell transplantation with graft depleted of TCRalphabeta T cells and CD19 B cells. TCRalphabeta/CD19-depleted allogeneic hematopoietic cell grafts were given to the transplant recipients, all of whom were children. Libraries were built with PCR. The sample was run on an Illumina HiSeq 2500. To normalize quantification of the TCRbeta repertoire, the TCR libraries were built with molecular barcoding that relied on unique molecular identifiers. Using fastp at Q25 and MiXCR, TCRdb reprocessed the public reads and kept productive beta chains. Entries are consolidated by CDR3 protein sequence, retaining the most common genes and DNA. The sample table shows a few hundred thousand distinct CDR3 sequences, and 20% to 30% are seen once. The ten most abundant clones make up under 45% of the sample.

This TCR came from a boy less than two years old with Wiskott-Aldrich syndrome, due to receive a stem cell transplant. In this chain, TRBV14 is recombined with TRBJ2-7; 6 matching bases give a weak D call of TRBD2. Sequences were derived from PBMCs, sampled before TCRalphabeta/CD19-depleted stem cell transplant. The DNA is TGTGCCAGCAGCCAAGAATTGGGCGGGACCGAGCAGTACTTC. Its protein reads: CASSQELGGTEQYF.